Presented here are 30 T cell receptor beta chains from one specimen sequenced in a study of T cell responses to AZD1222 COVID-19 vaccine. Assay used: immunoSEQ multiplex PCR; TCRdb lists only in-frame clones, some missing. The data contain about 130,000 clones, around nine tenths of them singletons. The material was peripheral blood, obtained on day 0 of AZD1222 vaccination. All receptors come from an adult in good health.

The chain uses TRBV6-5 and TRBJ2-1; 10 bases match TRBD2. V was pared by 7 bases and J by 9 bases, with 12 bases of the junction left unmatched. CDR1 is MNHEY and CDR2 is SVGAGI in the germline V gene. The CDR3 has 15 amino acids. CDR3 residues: CASTLAGGPPFEQFF. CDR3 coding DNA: TGTGCCAGCACCTTAGCGGGGGGTCCACCCTTTGAGCAGTTCTTC.

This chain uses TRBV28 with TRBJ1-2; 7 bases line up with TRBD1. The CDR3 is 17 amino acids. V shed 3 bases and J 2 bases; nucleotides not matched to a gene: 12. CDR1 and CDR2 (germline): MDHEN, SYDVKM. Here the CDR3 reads CASSLGGGGLANYGYTF. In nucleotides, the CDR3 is TGTGCCAGCAGTTTGGGAGGGGGCGGCCTAGCCAACTATGGCTACACCTTC.

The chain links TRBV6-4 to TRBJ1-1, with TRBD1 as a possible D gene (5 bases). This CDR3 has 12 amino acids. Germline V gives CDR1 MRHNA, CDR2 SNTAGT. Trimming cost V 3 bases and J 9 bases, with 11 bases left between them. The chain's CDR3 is CASSEEGRQAFF. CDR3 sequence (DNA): TGTGCCAGCAGTGAAGAGGGACGCCAAGCTTTCTTT.

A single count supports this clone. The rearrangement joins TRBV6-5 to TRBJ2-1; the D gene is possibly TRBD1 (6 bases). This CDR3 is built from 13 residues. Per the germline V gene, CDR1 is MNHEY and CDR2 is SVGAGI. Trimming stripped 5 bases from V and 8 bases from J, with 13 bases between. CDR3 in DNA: TGTGCCAGCAGTCTAACAGGGTATCATGAGCAGTTCTTC. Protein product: CASSLTGYHEQFF.

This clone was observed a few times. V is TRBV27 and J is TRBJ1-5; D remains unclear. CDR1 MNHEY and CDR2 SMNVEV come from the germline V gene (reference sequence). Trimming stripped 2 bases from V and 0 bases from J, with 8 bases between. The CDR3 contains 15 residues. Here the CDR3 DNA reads TGTGCCAGCAGTTTACTGGGAAATAGCAATCAGCCCCAGCATTTT. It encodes CASSLLGNSNQPQHF.

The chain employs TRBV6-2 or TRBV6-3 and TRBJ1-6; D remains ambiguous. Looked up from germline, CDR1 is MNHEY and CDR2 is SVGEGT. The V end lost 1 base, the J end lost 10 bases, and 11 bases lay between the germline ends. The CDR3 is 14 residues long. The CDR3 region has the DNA TGTGCCAGCAGTTACTATTCATCCTACTCACCCCTCCACTTT. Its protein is CASSYYSSYSPLHF.

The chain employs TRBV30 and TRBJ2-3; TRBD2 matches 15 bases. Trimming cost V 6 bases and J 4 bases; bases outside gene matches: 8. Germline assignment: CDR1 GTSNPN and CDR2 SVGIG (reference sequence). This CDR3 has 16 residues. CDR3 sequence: CACPGLAGGWSDTQYF. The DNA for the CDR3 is TGTGCCTGCCCGGGACTAGCGGGAGGCTGGTCAGATACGCAGTATTTT. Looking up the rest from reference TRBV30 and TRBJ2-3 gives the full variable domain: SQTIHQWPATLVQPVGSPLSLECTVEGTSNPNLYWYRQAAGRGLQLLFYSVGIGQISSEVPQNLSASRPQDRQFILSSKKLLLSDSGFYLCACPGLAGGWSDTQYFGPGTRLTVL.

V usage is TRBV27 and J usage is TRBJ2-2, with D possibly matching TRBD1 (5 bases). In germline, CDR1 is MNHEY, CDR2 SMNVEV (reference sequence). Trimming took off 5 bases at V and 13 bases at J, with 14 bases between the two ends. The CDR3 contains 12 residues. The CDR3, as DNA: TGTGCCAGCAGTCAAGGAACAGGCCGGCTGTTTTTT. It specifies CASSQGTGRLFF.

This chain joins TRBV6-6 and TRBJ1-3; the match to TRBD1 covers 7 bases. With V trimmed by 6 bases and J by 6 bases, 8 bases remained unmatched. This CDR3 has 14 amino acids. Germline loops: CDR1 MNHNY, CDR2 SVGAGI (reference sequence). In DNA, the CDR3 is TGTGCCAGCAGCCCACCGGGACAGAAAAACACCATATATTTT. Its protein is CASSPPGQKNTIYF.

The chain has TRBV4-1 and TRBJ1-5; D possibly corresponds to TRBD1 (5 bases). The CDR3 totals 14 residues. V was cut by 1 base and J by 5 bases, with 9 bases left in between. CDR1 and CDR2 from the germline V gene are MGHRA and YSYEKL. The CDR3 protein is CASSQAGGDQPQHF. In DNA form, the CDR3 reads TGCGCCAGCAGCCAAGCGGGGGGGGATCAGCCCCAGCATTTT.

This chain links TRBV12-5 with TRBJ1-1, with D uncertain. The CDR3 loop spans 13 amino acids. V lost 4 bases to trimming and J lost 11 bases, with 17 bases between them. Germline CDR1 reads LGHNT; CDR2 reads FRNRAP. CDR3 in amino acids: CASGSPGLSWAFF. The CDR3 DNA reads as TGTGCTAGTGGTTCGCCCGGACTTTCCTGGGCTTTCTTT.

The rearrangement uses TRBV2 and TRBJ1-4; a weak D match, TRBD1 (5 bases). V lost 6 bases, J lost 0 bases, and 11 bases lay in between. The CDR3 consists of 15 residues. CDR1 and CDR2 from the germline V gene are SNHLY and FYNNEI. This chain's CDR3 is CASRPGRATNEKLFF. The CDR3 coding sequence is TGTGCCAGCAGGCCAGGGCGGGCAACTAATGAAAAACTGTTTTTT.

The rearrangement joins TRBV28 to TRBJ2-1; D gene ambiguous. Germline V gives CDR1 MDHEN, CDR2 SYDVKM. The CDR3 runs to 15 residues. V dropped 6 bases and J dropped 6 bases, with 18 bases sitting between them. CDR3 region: CASSLPQAVANEQFF. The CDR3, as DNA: TGTGCCAGCAGCCTTCCCCAGGCGGTCGCCAATGAGCAGTTCTTC. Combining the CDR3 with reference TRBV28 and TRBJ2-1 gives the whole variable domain DVKVTQSSRYLVKRTGEKVFLECVQDMDHENMFWYRQDPGLGLRLIYFSYDVKMKEKGDIPEGYSVSREKKERFSLILESASTNQTSMYLCASSLPQAVANEQFFGPGTRLTVL.

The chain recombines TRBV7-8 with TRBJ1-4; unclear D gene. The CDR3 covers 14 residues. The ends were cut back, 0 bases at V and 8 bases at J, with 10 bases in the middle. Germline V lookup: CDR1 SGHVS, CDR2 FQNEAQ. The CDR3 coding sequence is TGTGCCAGCAGCTTAGCGCGGTTGAAGGAAAAACTGTTTTTT. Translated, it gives CASSLARLKEKLFF.

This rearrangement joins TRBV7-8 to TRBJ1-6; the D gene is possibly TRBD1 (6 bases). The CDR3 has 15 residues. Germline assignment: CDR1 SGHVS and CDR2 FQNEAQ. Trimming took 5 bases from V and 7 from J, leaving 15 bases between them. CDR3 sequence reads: CASSTQQGQNSPLHF. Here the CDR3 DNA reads TGTGCCAGCAGCACCCAACAGGGCCAAAATTCACCCCTCCACTTT.

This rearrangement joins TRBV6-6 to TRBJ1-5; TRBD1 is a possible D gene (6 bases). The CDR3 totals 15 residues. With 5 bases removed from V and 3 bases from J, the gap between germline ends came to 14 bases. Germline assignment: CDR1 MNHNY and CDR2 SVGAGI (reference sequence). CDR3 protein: CASSMDGGPNQPQHF. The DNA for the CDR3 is TGTGCCAGCAGTATGGATGGGGGGCCCAATCAGCCCCAGCATTTT.

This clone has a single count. The CDR3 coding sequence is TGTGCCAGCAGCCAAGATCTCGCAGGCGGTACTGAAGCTTTCTTT. Amino acid sequence: CASSQDLAGGTEAFF. The chain combines TRBV4-2 with TRBJ1-1; D is unresolved. This CDR3 has 15 amino acids. The V end was cut by 0 bases, the J end by 5 bases, with 13 bases between. Per the germline V gene, CDR1 is LGHNA and CDR2 is YNFKEQ.

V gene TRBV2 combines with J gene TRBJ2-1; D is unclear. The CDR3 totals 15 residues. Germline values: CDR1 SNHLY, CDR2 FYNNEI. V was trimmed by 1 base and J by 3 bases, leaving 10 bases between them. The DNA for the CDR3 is TGTGCCAGCAGTGAAGTGGACCTGAACTACAATGAGCAGTTCTTC. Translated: CASSEVDLNYNEQFF.

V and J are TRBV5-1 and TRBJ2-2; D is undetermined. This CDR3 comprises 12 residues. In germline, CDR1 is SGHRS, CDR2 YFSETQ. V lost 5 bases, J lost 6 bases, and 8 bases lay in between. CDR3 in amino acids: CASSRVAGELFF. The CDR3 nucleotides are TGCGCCAGCAGTAGAGTGGCCGGGGAGCTGTTTTTT. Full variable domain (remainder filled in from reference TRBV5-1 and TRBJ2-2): KAGVTQTPRYLIKTRGQQVTLSCSPISGHRSVSWYQQTPGQGLQFLFEYFSETQRNKGNFPGRFSGRQFSNSRSEMNVSTLELGDSALYLCASSRVAGELFFGEGSRLTVL.

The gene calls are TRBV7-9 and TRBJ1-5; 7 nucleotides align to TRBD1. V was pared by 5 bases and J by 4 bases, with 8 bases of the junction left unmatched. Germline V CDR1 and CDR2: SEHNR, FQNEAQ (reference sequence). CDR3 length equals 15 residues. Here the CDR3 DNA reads TGTGCCAGCAGCCCCGGGGACAGCCCTAATCAGCCCCAGCATTTT. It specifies CASSPGDSPNQPQHF.

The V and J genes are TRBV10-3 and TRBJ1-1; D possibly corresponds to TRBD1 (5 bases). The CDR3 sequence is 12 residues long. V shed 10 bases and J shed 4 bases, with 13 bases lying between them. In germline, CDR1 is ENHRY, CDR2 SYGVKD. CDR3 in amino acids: CASKAGGTEAFF. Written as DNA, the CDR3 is TGTGCCAGCAAGGCGGGGGGCACTGAAGCTTTCTTT.

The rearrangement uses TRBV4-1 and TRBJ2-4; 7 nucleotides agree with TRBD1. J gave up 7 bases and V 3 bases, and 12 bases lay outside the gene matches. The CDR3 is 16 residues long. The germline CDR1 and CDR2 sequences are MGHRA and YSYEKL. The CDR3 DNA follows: TGCGCCAGCAGCCAGAGGATGACAGGGATGTTGAACATTCAGTACTTC. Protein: CASSQRMTGMLNIQYF.

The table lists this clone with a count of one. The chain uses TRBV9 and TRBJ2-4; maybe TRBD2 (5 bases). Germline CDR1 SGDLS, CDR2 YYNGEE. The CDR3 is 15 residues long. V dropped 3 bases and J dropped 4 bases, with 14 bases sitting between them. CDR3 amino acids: CASSADYFPKNIQYF. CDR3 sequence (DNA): TGTGCCAGCAGCGCAGACTACTTCCCAAAAAACATTCAGTACTTC.

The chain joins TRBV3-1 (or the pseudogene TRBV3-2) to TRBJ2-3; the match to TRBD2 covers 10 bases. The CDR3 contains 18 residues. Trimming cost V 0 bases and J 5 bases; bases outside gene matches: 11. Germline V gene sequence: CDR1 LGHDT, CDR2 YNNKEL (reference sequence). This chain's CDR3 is CASSQDNTLAGVGDTQYF. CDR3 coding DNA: TGTGCCAGCAGCCAAGATAATACCCTAGCGGGAGTAGGAGATACGCAGTATTTT.

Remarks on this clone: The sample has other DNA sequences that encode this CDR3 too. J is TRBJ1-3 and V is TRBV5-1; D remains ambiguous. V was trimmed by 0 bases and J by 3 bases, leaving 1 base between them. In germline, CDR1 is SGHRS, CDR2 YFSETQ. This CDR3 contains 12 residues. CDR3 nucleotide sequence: TGCGCCAGCAGCTTGGATGGAAACACCATATATTTT. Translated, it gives CASSLDGNTIYF.

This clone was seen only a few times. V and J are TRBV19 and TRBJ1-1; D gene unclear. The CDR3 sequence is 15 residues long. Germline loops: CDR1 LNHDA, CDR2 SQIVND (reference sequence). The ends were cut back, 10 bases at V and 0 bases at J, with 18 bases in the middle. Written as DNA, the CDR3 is TGTGCCACCACGACCCCTTCGCGGATGAACACTGAAGCTTTCTTT. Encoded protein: CATTTPSRMNTEAFF.

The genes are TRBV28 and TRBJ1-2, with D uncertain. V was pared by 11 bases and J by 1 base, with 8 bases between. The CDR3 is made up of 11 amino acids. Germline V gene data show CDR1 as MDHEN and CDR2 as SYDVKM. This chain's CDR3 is CACGYNYGYTF. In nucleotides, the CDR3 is TGTGCCTGCGGGTATAACTATGGCTACACCTTC.

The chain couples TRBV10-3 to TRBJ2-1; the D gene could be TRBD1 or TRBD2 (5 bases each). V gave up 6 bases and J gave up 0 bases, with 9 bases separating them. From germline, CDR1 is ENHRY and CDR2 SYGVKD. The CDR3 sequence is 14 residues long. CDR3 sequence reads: CAIRGTDSYNEQFF. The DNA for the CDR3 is TGTGCCATCAGGGGGACCGACTCCTACAATGAGCAGTTCTTC.

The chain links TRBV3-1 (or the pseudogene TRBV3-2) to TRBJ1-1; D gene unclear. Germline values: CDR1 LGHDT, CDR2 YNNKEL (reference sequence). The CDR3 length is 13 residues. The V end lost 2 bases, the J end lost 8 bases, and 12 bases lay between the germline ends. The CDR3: CASSQMIISEAFF. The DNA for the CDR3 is TGTGCCAGCAGCCAAATGATTATAAGCGAAGCTTTCTTT.

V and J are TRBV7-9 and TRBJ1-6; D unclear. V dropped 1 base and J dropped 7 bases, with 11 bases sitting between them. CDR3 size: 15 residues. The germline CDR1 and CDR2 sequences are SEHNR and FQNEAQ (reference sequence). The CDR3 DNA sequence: TGTGCCAGCAGCTTAGGTCAGACAAAGAATTCACCCCTCCACTTT. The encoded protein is CASSLGQTKNSPLHF.